This paragraph covers one TCR beta chain sequence. These data are taken from a study of control samples from healthy donors and cancer patients. Germline V gene lookup returns CDR1 SGDLS and CDR2 YYNGEE. The CDR3 runs 18 residues. The junction had 9 bases not matched to a gene; V was cut back by 1 base and J by 5 bases. Measured with immunoSEQ multiplex PCR; TCRdb has only the in-frame clones, and not every one. The repertoire holds 120,000 to 150,000 clones, with about 91% as singletons. This sequence joins TRBV9 and TRBJ2-2; 12 bases agree with TRBD1. Input material: blood. The sequence derives from a man aged 25 to 45 in good health. This CDR3 reads CASSVTGTGGANTGELFF. The CDR3 DNA reads as TGTGCCAGCAGCGTAACCGGGACAGGGGGCGCAAATACCGGGGAGCTGTTTTTT.